A single sample gave rise to the 32 T cell receptor beta chains below, sequenced in a study of blood T cell repertoires in COVID-19. TCRdb keeps only in-frame clones here, not all; method: immunoSEQ multiplex PCR. The sample comprises approximately 250,000 clones, 85% to 90% of which are singletons, and roughly 4.3% rests with the top ten. Sample: PBMCs or T cells enriched from blood (not recorded which). These receptors were obtained from a woman aged 25 to 39 with acute COVID-19.

The V and J genes are TRBV27 and TRBJ2-1; 9 bases line up with TRBD2. CDR3 length equals 16 residues. The germline CDR1 and CDR2 sequences are MNHEY and SMNVEV (reference sequence). V shed 6 bases, J shed 6 bases, and the junction held 12 bases outside the gene matches. This CDR3 is CASSKSSGIGGNEQFF. CDR3 nucleotide sequence: TGTGCCAGCAGCAAATCTAGCGGGATAGGAGGCAATGAGCAGTTCTTC.

This chain's CDR3 is CASSGGGIGTEAFF. CDR3 bases: TGTGCCAGCAGTGGGGGGGGAATCGGCACTGAAGCTTTCTTT. The rearrangement uses TRBV28 and TRBJ1-1, with TRBD1 as a possible D gene (5 bases). This CDR3 spans 14 amino acids. V shed 5 bases and J shed 4 bases, with 14 bases lying between them. Germline lookup yields CDR1 MDHEN and CDR2 SYDVKM.

V is TRBV29-1 and J is TRBJ2-7, with 8 bases aligning to TRBD1. Germline loops: CDR1 SQVTM, CDR2 ANQGSEA. Trimming at V came to 4 bases and at J to 3 bases, leaving 5 bases not matched to a gene. This CDR3 region has 13 residues. The CDR3 DNA reads as TGCAGCGTTGTCCAAGGACAGGGCTACGAGCAGTACTTC. Its translation is CSVVQGQGYEQYF.

The rearrangement uses TRBV5-1 and TRBJ2-7; 11 bases are shared with TRBD2. Unmatched junction bases numbered 17, after V lost 2 bases and J lost 7 bases. Per germline, CDR1 SGHRS and CDR2 YFSETQ. The CDR3 totals 18 residues. The CDR3 coding sequence is TGCGCCAGCAGCTTACAGGGTAGTAGCGGGAGGGCCTTTCTTGAGCAGTACTTC. It translates to CASSLQGSSGRAFLEQYF.

The J gene is TRBJ2-3, the V gene TRBV5-1; 7 bases are shared with TRBD2. J lost 5 bases, V lost 4 bases, and 10 bases had no gene match. The CDR3 is made up of 15 amino acids. Germline values: CDR1 SGHRS, CDR2 YFSETQ. For the CDR3, the DNA is TGCGCCAGCAGCGACGAGGCGGGAGTGTTAGATACGCAGTATTTT. It translates to CASSDEAGVLDTQYF.

This clone was found a few times. The gene calls are TRBV11-3 and TRBJ2-2; D is uncertain. The V gene's germline CDR1 is SGHNT and CDR2 YENEEA. CDR3 size: 13 residues. V was pared by 8 bases and J by 1 base, with 8 bases between. In DNA, the CDR3 is TGTGCCAGCCGTGCAGGGAACACCGGGGAGCTGTTTTTT. It translates to CASRAGNTGELFF.

This clone appeared a few times. The chain combines TRBV28 with TRBJ2-7, with 7 bases that match TRBD1. The CDR3 length is 15 residues. V shed 6 bases, J shed 7 bases, and the junction held 15 bases outside the gene matches. CDR1 and CDR2 from the germline V gene are MDHEN and SYDVKM. The CDR3 bases are TGTGCCAGCAGGTCCCCCAAAACAGGGGTCTATGAGCAGTACTTC. It specifies CASRSPKTGVYEQYF.

This rearrangement joins TRBV4-3 to TRBJ2-7; D gene unclear. V dropped 4 bases and J dropped 0 bases, with 7 bases sitting between them. CDR1 is LGHNA, CDR2 YSLEER, per germline. The CDR3 is 13 residues long. In DNA, the CDR3 is TGCGCCAGCAGCCCGTCCTCCTCCTACGAGCAGTACTTC. It yields the protein CASSPSSSYEQYF.

The chain combines TRBV28 with TRBJ1-4; possible D gene TRBD1, 6 bases. This CDR3 region has 15 residues. Germline V CDR1 and CDR2: MDHEN, SYDVKM. Trimming removed 5 bases from V and 8 bases from J, with 18 bases in between. The chain's CDR3 is CASSPGTPAEEKLFF. The CDR3 coding sequence is TGTGCCAGCAGTCCCGGGACACCCGCCGAGGAAAAACTGTTTTTT.

CDR3 amino acids: CASSLDKFTDTQYF. The CDR3 bases are TGCGCCAGCAGCTTGGACAAGTTCACAGATACGCAGTATTTT. The chain has TRBV5-1 and TRBJ2-3, with D hard to call. Germline V CDR1 and CDR2: SGHRS, YFSETQ. Trimming took 0 bases from V and 2 from J, leaving 7 bases between them. The CDR3 extends over 14 amino acids.

J is TRBJ2-1 and V is TRBV29-1, with TRBD2 identical over 13 bases. Germline V lookup: CDR1 SQVTM, CDR2 ANQGSEA. Losses at the gene ends were 3 bases for V and 0 bases for J; bases not matched to a gene: 8. The CDR3 has 18 amino acids. CDR3 in DNA: TGCAGCGTTGACAGGGGGGGACTAGCGGGAAGCTCCTACAATGAGCAGTTCTTC. As protein: CSVDRGGLAGSSYNEQFF.

The chain recombines TRBV5-4 with TRBJ2-2; 7 bases map to TRBD2. Trimming cost V 0 bases and J 7 bases; bases outside gene matches: 15. The CDR3 loop spans 18 amino acids. The germline V gene encodes CDR1 SGHNT and CDR2 YYREEE (reference sequence). The CDR3 DNA reads TGTGCCAGCAGCTTGGGGGGGTCCGCGGGAGCCACCGGCGGGGAGCTGTTTTTT. Residues: CASSLGGSAGATGGELFF.

This clone was picked up a small number of times. The chain employs TRBV5-1 and TRBJ2-3; no definite D call. Germline CDR1 SGHRS, CDR2 YFSETQ. This CDR3 is built from 15 residues. Trimming cost V 0 bases and J 2 bases, with 10 bases left between them. The CDR3 spells CASSLGLEFTDTQYF. CDR3 bases: TGCGCCAGCAGCTTGGGCCTCGAGTTCACAGATACGCAGTATTTT.

The CDR3 sequence is CASRQGLTEAFF. The CDR3 bases are TGTGCCAGCAGACAGGGTTTGACTGAAGCTTTCTTT. V and J are TRBV28 and TRBJ1-1; possibly TRBD1 for D (6 bases). Per the germline V gene, CDR1 is MDHEN and CDR2 is SYDVKM. The CDR3 covers 12 residues. Deletions cut 6 bases from V and 5 bases from J, with 10 bases between.

The chain carries TRBV5-1 and TRBJ2-1; 11 nucleotides line up with TRBD2. Germline lookup yields CDR1 SGHRS and CDR2 YFSETQ. Germline trimming cut 4 bases from V and 3 bases from J; bases unmatched to any gene: 6. The CDR3 length is 16 residues. The CDR3, as DNA: TGCGCCAGCAGCCTCCAGACTAGCGGGAACTACAATGAGCAGTTCTTC. Translated, it gives CASSLQTSGNYNEQFF.

The rearrangement uses TRBV2 and TRBJ2-3; 8 bases match TRBD2. Trimming at V came to 5 bases and at J to 1 base, leaving 5 bases not matched to a gene. The germline gives CDR1 SNHLY, CDR2 FYNNEI. There are 15 residues in the CDR3. CDR3: CASSLAGKGTDTQYF. The CDR3 DNA sequence: TGTGCCAGCAGTTTAGCGGGGAAAGGCACAGATACGCAGTATTTT.

The chain recombines TRBV15 with TRBJ2-1, with D possibly TRBD2 on 5 matching bases. The V end was cut by 0 bases, the J end by 1 base, with 10 bases between. CDR1 LNHNV and CDR2 YYDKDF come from the germline V gene (reference sequence). CDR3 length: 16 amino acids. The CDR3: CATSRDDGGSYNEQFF. The CDR3 DNA sequence: TGTGCCACCAGCAGAGATGATGGAGGTTCCTACAATGAGCAGTTCTTC.

This clone was seen only once. The chain uses TRBV11-2 and TRBJ2-3, with D perhaps TRBD2 (5 bases). The CDR3 runs 11 residues. Germline V gene data show CDR1 as SGHAT and CDR2 as FQNNGV. V was pared by 5 bases and J by 8 bases, with 8 bases between. This chain's CDR3 is CASSSGGTQYF. The CDR3 DNA follows: TGTGCCAGCAGCAGCGGAGGTACGCAGTATTTT.

The chain carries TRBV5-1 and TRBJ1-1; D remains ambiguous. CDR3 length: 13 residues. The germline V and J ends were trimmed by 6 bases and 8 bases, with 17 bases remaining between them. Germline V CDR1 and CDR2: SGHRS, YFSETQ. This CDR3 reads CASKGSSDYEAFF. The DNA of the CDR3 is TGCGCCAGCAAAGGTTCCTCGGACTACGAAGCTTTCTTT.

The gene calls are TRBV11-2 and TRBJ2-5; D perhaps matches TRBD2 (6 bases). V was shortened by 4 bases and J by 5 bases, with 14 bases between the two germline ends. Germline CDR1 is SGHAT and CDR2 is FQNNGV. The CDR3 totals 14 residues. Here the CDR3 reads CASSSVGGRETQYF. DNA of the CDR3: TGTGCCAGCAGCTCCGTCGGGGGTAGGGAGACCCAGTACTTC.

The CDR3 reads CASSPLDRDFHEQFF. The CDR3 coding sequence is TGTGCCAGCAGCCCCCTTGACAGGGACTTCCATGAGCAGTTCTTC. The rearrangement links TRBV28 to TRBJ2-1, with a weak D call TRBD1 (7 bases). This CDR3 contains 15 residues. Germline CDR1 and CDR2: MDHEN and SYDVKM. V gave up 6 bases and J gave up 8 bases, with 20 bases separating them. Using reference TRBV28 and TRBJ2-1 for the parts outside the CDR3, the full variable domain is DVKVTQSSRYLVKRTGEKVFLECVQDMDHENMFWYRQDPGLGLRLIYFSYDVKMKEKGDIPEGYSVSREKKERFSLILESASTNQTSMYLCASSPLDRDFHEQFFGPGTRLTVL.

This clone has ten or more counts. V gene TRBV12-3 or TRBV12-4 combines with J gene TRBJ2-5; D is uncertain. This CDR3 contains 12 residues. Trimming left V 3 bases short and J 5 bases short, with 7 bases between. The CDR3 coding sequence is TGTGCCAGCAGTTTGGGCGAGGAGACCCAGTACTTC. This sequence encodes CASSLGEETQYF.

The chain combines TRBV5-6 with TRBJ1-6; D is ambiguous. From germline, CDR1 is SGHDT and CDR2 YYEEEE. With 2 bases removed from V and 10 bases from J, the gap between germline ends came to 22 bases. The CDR3 is made up of 17 amino acids. The chain's CDR3 is CASSFTSFEEEDSPLHF. The CDR3 nucleotides read TGTGCCAGCAGCTTTACTTCGTTCGAGGAAGAAGACTCACCCCTCCACTTT.

The rearrangement links TRBV5-5 to TRBJ2-7; 7 nucleotides match TRBD1. Germline CDR1 SGHKS, CDR2 YYEKEE (reference sequence). V lost 4 bases and J lost 2; bases outside the gene matches: 6. The CDR3 loop spans 14 amino acids. The CDR3 reads CASSTGTVTYEQYF. In nucleotides, the CDR3 is TGTGCCAGCAGCACCGGGACAGTGACCTACGAGCAGTACTTC.

This chain connects TRBV2 to TRBJ1-2; no firm D call. The V end was cut by 8 bases, the J end by 0 bases, with 16 bases between. The germline gives CDR1 SNHLY, CDR2 FYNNEI. CDR3 length: 15 residues. The CDR3 DNA is TGTGCCAGCCAGTCGGGGATTCCGACTAACTATGGCTACACCTTC. Encoded protein: CASQSGIPTNYGYTF. Supplemented by reference TRBV2 and TRBJ1-2, the full variable domain reads EPEVTQTPSHQVTQMGQEVILRCVPISNHLYFYWYRQILGQKVEFLVSFYNNEISEKSEIFDDQFSVERPDGSNFTLKIRSTKLEDSAMYFCASQSGIPTNYGYTFGSGTRLTVV.

V is TRBV7-8 and J is TRBJ1-5; tentative D call: TRBD1 (5 bases). Per germline, CDR1 SGHVS and CDR2 FQNEAQ. The CDR3 is made up of 14 amino acids. V lost 5 bases, J lost 3 bases, and 11 bases lay in between. The CDR3 loop reads CASSAGTYNQPQHF. The CDR3 DNA reads TGTGCCAGCAGCGCCGGGACTTACAATCAGCCCCAGCATTTT.

Concerning this clone: At one end the junction does not follow the germline gene, possibly because of a read error. This chain joins TRBV3-1 (or the pseudogene TRBV3-2) and TRBJ2-1; TRBD2 is a possible D gene (6 bases). The germline V gene has CDR1 LGHDT and CDR2 YNNKEL (reference sequence). This CDR3 spans 15 amino acids. Here the CDR3 reads CASNQMGTSYNEQFF. CDR3 in DNA: TGTGCCAGCAACCAAATGGGGACTTCATACAATGAGCAGTTCTTC.

In its sample, this clone was seen once. The chain recombines TRBV7-9 with TRBJ1-5, with D perhaps TRBD1 (6 bases). From germline, CDR1 is SEHNR and CDR2 FQNEAQ (reference sequence). V dropped 1 base and J dropped 3 bases, with 10 bases sitting between them. The CDR3 sequence is 15 residues long. CDR3 sequence: CASSLGGGFNQPQHF. The CDR3 region has the DNA TGTGCCAGCAGCTTAGGGGGGGGCTTCAATCAGCCCCAGCATTTT.

The chain joins TRBV7-3 to TRBJ2-3; 9 bases match TRBD2. This CDR3 has 16 residues. J lost 4 bases, V lost 4 bases, and 9 bases had no gene match. Germline CDR1 reads SGHTA; CDR2 reads FQGTGA. The CDR3 spells CASSSLQTSGSDTQYF. In DNA form, the CDR3 reads TGTGCCAGCAGCTCCCTTCAGACTAGCGGCTCAGATACGCAGTATTTT.

This clone has a single count. V usage is TRBV15 and J usage is TRBJ2-3, with 9 nucleotides matching TRBD2. CDR1 LNHNV and CDR2 YYDKDF come from the germline V gene (reference sequence). The V gene end was trimmed by 5 bases and the J gene end by 0 bases; junction bases not matched to a gene: 6. CDR3 length: 16 amino acids. The CDR3 sequence: CATSSGLASSTDTQYF. The CDR3 nucleotides read TGTGCCACCAGCTCTGGACTAGCGTCAAGCACAGATACGCAGTATTTT.

The V gene is TRBV2, the J gene TRBJ1-4, with TRBD1 identical over 7 bases. Germline CDR1 is SNHLY and CDR2 is FYNNEI. Trimming removed 8 bases from V and 1 base from J; junction bases left unmatched: 7. CDR3 size: 15 residues. The CDR3 loop reads CASSRDSQTNEKLFF. DNA for the CDR3: TGTGCCAGCTCCCGGGACAGCCAAACTAATGAAAAACTGTTTTTT.

The chain links TRBV19 to TRBJ1-1, with no clear D. CDR1 is LNHDA, CDR2 SQIVND, per germline (reference sequence). The CDR3 covers 14 residues. With 5 bases removed from V and 3 bases from J, the gap between germline ends came to 13 bases. The CDR3 region is CASSSPVGDTEAFF. The DNA of the CDR3 is TGTGCCAGTAGTTCCCCCGTGGGCGACACTGAAGCTTTCTTT.